A selection of T cell receptor beta chains follows, all from one sample in a study of PD-1 blockade in classical Hodgkin lymphoma. Clones were read by immunoSEQ multiplex PCR, and TCRdb kept only the in-frame ones, dropping some. Here the sample spans about 43,000 clones, 65% to 85% being singletons. Sequences were derived from peripheral blood mononuclear cells (PBMCs), sampled before the second cycle of nivolumab. These receptors originate from a human donor with classical Hodgkin lymphoma. Each CDR3 is given with its conserved first and last residue. The order of the fields is V gene, J gene, D gene, clone size, CDR3 DNA, CDR3 protein. The D gene is left open where the match is weak. Part of the rows lack a size; the others show once, few, many or a class for expanded clones.

TRBV30	TRBJ1-2	TRBD1	-	TGTGCCTGGGGACAGGGGTATGGCTACACCTTC	CAWGQGYGYTF
TRBV11-2	TRBJ2-5	TRBD2	-	TGTGCCAGCAGCTTAGGTCGGGGGGGCGGAGAGACCCAGTACTTC	CASSLGRGGGETQYF
TRBV7-9	TRBJ2-1	TRBD2	-	TGTGCCAGCAGCAAGCGGGAGGGAGGAAATGAGCAGTTCTTC	CASSKREGGNEQFF
TRBV19	TRBJ2-3	-	-	TGTGCCAGTAGTATCCCGACGGATACGCAGTATTTT	CASSIPTDTQYF
TRBV6-4	TRBJ2-1	TRBD1	-	TGTGCCACCAAAGTGGGCTCCGGGACAGGGTATGAGCAGTTCTTC	CATKVGSGTGYEQFF
TRBV28	TRBJ2-7	TRBD2	-	TGTGCCAGCAGTTTATCGTTATGGCTAGCGGGAGGAGAGCAGTACTTC	CASSLSLWLAGGEQYF
TRBV27	TRBJ1-5	TRBD1	-	TGTGCCAGCAGATCGACAGGGGGAGGCAATCAGCCCCAGCATTTT	CASRSTGGGNQPQHF
TRBV27	TRBJ2-1	TRBD2	few	TGTGCCAGCAGCTATAGCGGGGCCTCAAATGAGCAGTTCTTC	CASSYSGASNEQFF
TRBV7-9	TRBJ2-7	TRBD2	-	TGTGCCAGCAGCTTGAGGTCGCGGGGGGGCGACGAGCAGTACTTC	CASSLRSRGGDEQYF
TRBV19	TRBJ2-1	-	few	TGTGCCAGTAGTATAGGAGTAGGTGGGGGTTGGGGCGATGAGCAGTTCTTC	CASSIGVGGGWGDEQFF
TRBV7-3	TRBJ2-5	-	-	TGTGCCAGCAGCTTGGCAGGTAGCCAAGAGACCCAGTACTTC	CASSLAGSQETQYF
TRBV6-5	TRBJ2-2	-	once	TGTGCCAGCCTGTCCGGGGAGCTGTTTTTT	CASLSGELFF
TRBV6-5	TRBJ2-3	-	few	TGTGCCAGCATCCAGACAGATACGCAGTATTTT	CASIQTDTQYF
TRBV7-7	TRBJ2-7	TRBD2	few	TGTGCCAGCAGCTCGGGACTAGCGGGCCCCTCCTACGAGCAGTACTTC	CASSSGLAGPSYEQYF
TRBV27	TRBJ1-1	-	-	TGTGCCAGCAGTCCCCTTGGGGGGCTCACTGAAGCTTTCTTT	CASSPLGGLTEAFF
TRBV9	TRBJ1-1	-	-	TGTGCCAGCAGCGTAGACCTGAACACTGAAGCTTTCTTT	CASSVDLNTEAFF
TRBV18	TRBJ2-7	-	once	TGTGCCAGCTCACCACCAGGGCAGTCAAACTACGAGCAGTACTTC	CASSPPGQSNYEQYF
TRBV6-1	TRBJ1-1	TRBD1	-	TGTGCCAGCAGGAACAGGGGGCGGGGAACTGAAGCTTTCTTT	CASRNRGRGTEAFF
TRBV9	TRBJ2-1	TRBD1	few	TGTGCCAGCAGCGGGGGGACAGCTCTCAATGAGCAGTTCTTC	CASSGGTALNEQFF
TRBV19	TRBJ1-2	-	few	TGTGCCAGTAGTATGTCAGCTACCAACTATGGCTACACCTTC	CASSMSATNYGYTF
TRBV5-1	TRBJ2-2	-	-	TGCGCCAGCAGCCCCGCTGGCGTCGCCGGGGAGCTGTTTTTT	CASSPAGVAGELFF
TRBV4-1	TRBJ2-7	-	few	TGCGCCAGCAGCTTGCAACGGGGAGCCGAGTACGAGCAGTACTTC	CASSLQRGAEYEQYF
TRBV18	TRBJ2-3	-	-	TGTGCCAGCTCACCTCAACCCACTAGCACAGATACGCAGTATTTT	CASSPQPTSTDTQYF
TRBV7-9	TRBJ2-6	-	-	TGTGCCAGCAGTCCCTCGTCTGGGGCCAACGTCCTGACTTTC	CASSPSSGANVLTF
TRBV19	TRBJ1-1	-	few	TGTGCCAGTAGTATTTACGGGGGCGCGGAAGCTTTCTTT	CASSIYGGAEAFF
TRBV7-3	TRBJ2-2	-	-	TGTGCCAGCAGCTTAACAGCCACCGGGGAGCTGTTTTTT	CASSLTATGELFF
TRBV6-6	TRBJ1-5	-	-	TGTGCCAGCAGTACACCTAAGACGGGAAATCAGCCCCAGCATTTT	CASSTPKTGNQPQHF
TRBV18	TRBJ2-3	TRBD2	once	TGTGCCAGCTCTCCCGGGACTAGCGGGAGCCCCTGGAGGGGAGATACGCAGTATTTT	CASSPGTSGSPWRGDTQYF
TRBV6-1	TRBJ2-7	TRBD1	few	TGTGCCAGCAGTGAAATCGGGACAGGCATGTACGAGCAGTACTTC	CASSEIGTGMYEQYF
TRBV29-1	TRBJ1-2	-	few	TGCAGCGTTGAAAACGGCTACTATGGCTACACCTTC	CSVENGYYGYTF
TRBV6-5	TRBJ1-2	-	-	TGTGCCAGCAGCCGGGGACGGCGGAACTATGGCTACACCTTC	CASSRGRRNYGYTF
TRBV13	TRBJ1-3	-	-	TGTGCCAGCAGCTCTTACTTTAACTCTGGAAACACCATATATTTT	CASSSYFNSGNTIYF
TRBV4-3	TRBJ1-4	TRBD1	-	TGCGCCAGCAGCCGAACAGGGGGAGCTGAAAAACTGTTTTTT	CASSRTGGAEKLFF
TRBV11-2	TRBJ1-1	-	few	TGTGCCAGCAGCAACCCAGGGTTTAATCCGCTAGACACTGAAGCTTTCTTT	CASSNPGFNPLDTEAFF
TRBV9	TRBJ2-3	TRBD2	-	TGTGCCAGCAGCGGGGAGGGGCGGGGGGTGTCAGATACGCAGTATTTT	CASSGEGRGVSDTQYF
TRBV19	TRBJ2-6	-	few	TGTGCCAGTAGCGCCCGGTTGGGTGGGGCCAACGTCCTGACTTTC	CASSARLGGANVLTF
TRBV6-6	TRBJ1-2	-	-	TGTGCCAGCAGTTACTCGTCGGTCTATGGCTACACCTTC	CASSYSSVYGYTF
TRBV13	TRBJ2-7	TRBD2	-	TGTGCCAGCAGCTACGATCCGACATGGGAGGGCCTTTCCGAGCAGTACTTC	CASSYDPTWEGLSEQYF
TRBV5-1	TRBJ2-3	TRBD2	-	TGCGCCAGCAGCTTGGATGGTGGTAGCGGGGGCCCAACAGATACGCAGTATTTT	CASSLDGGSGGPTDTQYF
TRBV7-9	TRBJ2-1	-	-	TGTGCCAGCAGCTCCGCCTTAGACAATGAGCAGTTCTTC	CASSSALDNEQFF
TRBV9	TRBJ2-3	-	-	TGTGCCAGCATCGGGACTTCGAAAACCTTGTATTTT	CASIGTSKTLYF
TRBV6-5	TRBJ1-2	-	-	TGTGCCAGCAGTTACTCTCGGGGGACGGGCTATGGCTACACCTTC	CASSYSRGTGYGYTF
TRBV7-9	TRBJ1-5	-	-	TGTGCCAGCAGCTTCGGGTCGAATCAGCCCCAGCATTTT	CASSFGSNQPQHF
TRBV11-2	TRBJ1-2	-	-	TGTGCCAGCAGCTTAGGCAGGGTGGACTATGGCTACACCTTC	CASSLGRVDYGYTF
TRBV28	TRBJ1-4	-	-	TGTGCCAGCATCACCCGGGGGGATGAAAAACTGTTTTTT	CASITRGDEKLFF
TRBV18	TRBJ1-2	-	-	TGTGCCAGCTCACCATGGGAGGGGGGCCGGTCCTATGGCTACACCTTC	CASSPWEGGRSYGYTF
TRBV4-3	TRBJ2-1	-	-	TGCGCCAGCAGCGAAGGGGGGACACTTAATGAGCAGTTCTTC	CASSEGGTLNEQFF
TRBV30	TRBJ1-1	TRBD1	-	TGTGCCTGGAGTATCGGGACAGGGGAGAACACTGAAGCTTTCTTT	CAWSIGTGENTEAFF